A single sample gave rise to the 31 T cell receptor beta chains below, sequenced in a study of shared clonotypes between healthy human individuals. Repertoires were generated with immunoSEQ multiplex PCR, while TCRdb's copy carries only in-frame clones and drops some. The sample lists some 480,000 clones, approximately 79% occurring once. Material for sequencing was PBMCs. These receptors originate from a woman in her thirties or forties in good health. Some clones in this sample may be carry-over from other donors' samples.

Note on this clone: The sample contains more than one DNA sequence encoding this CDR3. The rearrangement joins TRBV2 to TRBJ1-1; possibly TRBD1 for D (5 bases). Germline V lookup: CDR1 SNHLY, CDR2 FYNNEI. Trimming took off 4 bases at V and 0 bases at J, with 6 bases between the two ends. The CDR3 spans 13 residues. The CDR3 DNA reads TGTGCCAGCAGTGGAGGGGTGAACACTGAAGCTTTCTTT. It is translated as CASSGGVNTEAFF.

The chain recombines TRBV5-1 with TRBJ1-1; D is ambiguous. Germline V gene sequence: CDR1 SGHRS, CDR2 YFSETQ. This CDR3 is built from 15 residues. Between the trimmed V and J ends, which lost 1 base and 3 bases, there was a span of 13 bases. As DNA, the CDR3 is TGCGCCAGCAGCTTGATTAATGTCCGAGACACTGAAGCTTTCTTT. The encoded protein is CASSLINVRDTEAFF.

This rearrangement joins TRBV5-4 to TRBJ1-1; D call uncertain. Trimming removed 4 bases at V and 0 bases at J, with 13 bases between. Per the germline V gene, CDR1 is SGHNT and CDR2 is YYREEE (reference sequence). The CDR3 spans 15 residues. CDR3 DNA sequence: TGTGCCAGCAGCACACCGACGGAAATGAACACTGAAGCTTTCTTT. It translates to CASSTPTEMNTEAFF. Using reference TRBV5-4 and TRBJ1-1 for the parts outside the CDR3, the full variable domain is ETGVTQSPTHLIKTRGQQVTLRCSSQSGHNTVSWYQQALGQGPQFIFQYYREEENGRGNFPPRFSGLQFPNYSSELNVNALELDDSALYLCASSTPTEMNTEAFFGQGTRLTVV.

This chain connects TRBV6-1 to TRBJ2-3, with D maybe TRBD1 (6 bases). Trimming removed 3 bases at V and 2 bases at J, with 9 bases between. Germline V CDR1 and CDR2: MNHNS, SASEGT. This CDR3 comprises 14 residues. The CDR3 bases are TGTGCCAGCAGTGAGGACAGCACCACAGATACGCAGTATTTT. Translating it yields CASSEDSTTDTQYF.

This chain connects TRBV29-1 to TRBJ2-7; tentatively, D is TRBD2 (5 bases). The CDR3 runs to 11 residues. Germline lookup yields CDR1 SQVTM and CDR2 ANQGSEA. V lost 6 bases, J lost 3 bases, and 9 bases lay in between. The CDR3 loop is CSVEEFYEQYF. The CDR3 DNA reads as TGCAGCGTGGAGGAGTTCTACGAGCAGTACTTC.

This sequence joins TRBV4-2 and TRBJ2-7; TRBD2 aligns across 8 bases. With V trimmed by 0 bases and J by 1 base, 5 bases remained unmatched. The CDR3 extends over 16 amino acids. In germline, CDR1 is LGHNA, CDR2 YNFKEQ. In DNA form, the CDR3 reads TGTGCCAGCAGCCAAGATCGGGCTAGCGGGTCCTACGAGCAGTACTTC. Protein product: CASSQDRASGSYEQYF.

The chain is built from TRBV14 and TRBJ2-5; D not resolved. V lost 4 bases to trimming and J lost 2 bases, with 14 bases between them. CDR3 size: 15 residues. Germline V gene lookup returns CDR1 SGHDN and CDR2 FVKESK. CDR3 loop: CASSRLRPPQETQYF. CDR3 sequence (DNA): TGTGCCAGCAGCCGGTTACGACCCCCACAAGAGACCCAGTACTTC.

Concerning this clone: A far larger clone is a single base away, which makes a read error likely. The gene calls are TRBV15 and TRBJ1-2; D is unresolved. This CDR3 has 15 amino acids. CDR1 and CDR2 (germline): LNHNV, YYDKDF (reference sequence). CDR3 loop: CAASRPEEGNYGYTF. CDR3 nucleotides: TGTGCCGCCAGCAGACCCGAGGAGGGAAACTATGGCTACACCTTC.

In its sample, this clone was seen a few times. The V and J genes are TRBV6-4 and TRBJ2-1; TRBD2 is a possible D gene (8 bases). This CDR3 region has 15 residues. V was shortened by 6 bases and J by 4 bases, with 16 bases between the two germline ends. Germline V CDR1 and CDR2: MRHNA, SNTAGT. The CDR3 region has the DNA TGTGCCAGCAGCCAGGGGGGACTAGAGTACAATGAGCAGTTCTTC. It is translated as CASSQGGLEYNEQFF.

The genes are TRBV15 and TRBJ2-5; 8 bases are a match to TRBD2. This CDR3 has 15 amino acids. Trimming at V came to 9 bases and at J to 2 bases, leaving 11 bases not matched to a gene. Germline CDR1 LNHNV, CDR2 YYDKDF (reference sequence). The CDR3 DNA follows: TGTGCCACTTCCAAAGGCGGGAGGACTCAAGAGACCCAGTACTTC. The encoded protein is CATSKGGRTQETQYF.

As DNA, the CDR3 is TGTGCCAGCAGCCCCCTTGGGTTAGCCCGCAATGAGCAGTTCTTC. Translation gives CASSPLGLARNEQFF. The V and J genes are TRBV7-8 and TRBJ2-1; D gene unclear. Trimming removed 5 bases at V and 6 bases at J, with 17 bases between. There are 15 residues in the CDR3. The V gene's germline CDR1 is SGHVS and CDR2 FQNEAQ.

Turning to this clone: This is likely an artifact of a read error, given a far larger clone one base away. The chain combines TRBV4-2 with TRBJ1-2; TRBD1 matches 8 bases. V shed 4 bases and J 3 bases; nucleotides not matched to a gene: 1. Germline V gene lookup returns CDR1 LGHNA and CDR2 YNFKEQ. This CDR3 is built from 13 residues. The CDR3 protein is CASSPTGDYGYTF. The CDR3 coding sequence is TGTGCCAGCAGCCCGACAGGGGACTATGGCTACACCTTC.

This chain links TRBV15 with TRBJ2-7; D is undetermined. CDR3 length: 13 residues. Germline loops: CDR1 LNHNV, CDR2 YYDKDF (reference sequence). Trimming removed 0 bases at V and 2 bases at J, with 5 bases between. CDR3 sequence (DNA): TGTGCCACCAGCAGAGACGCTACCTACGAGCAGTACTTC. Its protein is CATSRDATYEQYF. The full variable domain, completed using reference TRBV15 and TRBJ2-7, is DAMVIQNPRYQVTQFGKPVTLSCSQTLNHNVMYWYQQKSSQAPKLLFHYYDKDFNNEADTPDNFQSRRPNTSFCFLDIRSPGLGDTAMYLCATSRDATYEQYFGPGTRLTVT.

The chain carries TRBV11-2 and TRBJ2-3; 10 bases match TRBD2. Unmatched junction bases numbered 6, after V lost 5 bases and J lost 4 bases. This CDR3 is 15 amino acids long. The germline gives CDR1 SGHAT, CDR2 FQNNGV. The CDR3 region is CASSPSGRVADTQYF. The CDR3 DNA sequence: TGTGCCAGCAGCCCTAGCGGGAGAGTCGCAGATACGCAGTATTTT.

The V and J genes are TRBV5-1 and TRBJ2-3; 9 positions agree with TRBD2. Germline V gene sequence: CDR1 SGHRS, CDR2 YFSETQ. With 1 base clipped from V and 2 bases from J, the junction kept 8 bases outside the gene matches. This CDR3 is built from 17 residues. CDR3 DNA sequence: TGCGCCAGCAGCTTGCAGGCTAGCGGGATTCACACAGATACGCAGTATTTT. Its translation is CASSLQASGIHTDTQYF. Based on the CDR3 plus reference TRBV5-1 and TRBJ2-3, the full variable domain is KAGVTQTPRYLIKTRGQQVTLSCSPISGHRSVSWYQQTPGQGLQFLFEYFSETQRNKGNFPGRFSGRQFSNSRSEMNVSTLELGDSALYLCASSLQASGIHTDTQYFGPGTRLTVL.

Regarding this clone: Other DNA sequences in this specimen translate into the identical CDR3. V usage is TRBV6-5 and J usage is TRBJ2-3; D ambiguous. Trimming pared 2 bases from V and 1 base from J, leaving 4 bases between. This CDR3 comprises 13 residues. Germline V CDR1 and CDR2: MNHEY, SVGAGI. The CDR3 nucleotides are TGTGCCAGCAGTTACCCCGGCACAGATACGCAGTATTTT. Translation gives CASSYPGTDTQYF.

V and J are TRBV28 and TRBJ2-3; 7 nucleotides align to TRBD2. CDR1 and CDR2 from the germline V gene are MDHEN and SYDVKM. The CDR3 has 18 amino acids. The junction had 14 bases not matched to a gene; V was cut back by 4 bases and J by 1 base. The CDR3 DNA reads as TGTGCCAGCAGTTCACCCTCCGGCGGGGAGGGAGGCACAGATACGCAGTATTTT. Amino acids: CASSSPSGGEGGTDTQYF.

Concerning this clone itself: At one end, the junction sequence differs from germline, possibly due to a read error. The CDR3 is CASSAQGAIIF. The CDR3 bases are TGTGCCAGCAGCGCTCAGGGGGCTATAATCTTC. The chain is built from TRBV5-4 and TRBJ2-1; 8 bases map to TRBD1. The CDR3 length is 11 residues. In germline, CDR1 is SGHNT, CDR2 YYREEE (reference sequence).

The chain joins TRBV27 to TRBJ2-7; possibly TRBD2 for D (6 bases). This CDR3 contains 15 residues. CDR1 is MNHEY, CDR2 SMNVEV, per germline (reference sequence). Trimming removed 8 bases at V and 5 bases at J, with 22 bases between. The CDR3 sequence: CASGALGEVWNEQYF. The DNA of the CDR3 is TGTGCCAGCGGGGCGTTGGGGGAGGTTTGGAACGAGCAGTACTTC.

CDR3 sequence reads: CAWSLSGRSTDTQYF. The CDR3 nucleotides are TGTGCCTGGAGTCTAAGCGGGAGGAGCACAGATACGCAGTATTTT. This rearrangement joins TRBV30 to TRBJ2-3, with TRBD2 identical over 9 bases. The V and J ends lost 2 bases and 0 bases, in that order; junction bases with no gene match: 3. The CDR3 runs to 15 residues. CDR1 and CDR2 from the germline V gene are GTSNPN and SVGIG (reference sequence).

The V call is TRBV2, the J call TRBJ2-3, with 9 nucleotides matching TRBD2. The CDR3 has 15 residues. J gave up 2 bases and V 6 bases, and 6 bases lay outside the gene matches. The germline gives CDR1 SNHLY, CDR2 FYNNEI. CDR3 residues: CASRMTSGYTDTQYF. The CDR3 coding sequence is TGTGCCAGCAGGATGACTAGCGGATACACAGATACGCAGTATTTT.

This clone has just a few counts. The J gene is TRBJ2-7, the V gene TRBV7-2; 10 bases line up with TRBD2. Germline V gene data show CDR1 as SGHTA and CDR2 as FQGNSA. After removal of 0 bases from V and 6 bases from J, the junction contained 8 bases not matched to a gene. The CDR3 length is 16 residues. This CDR3 reads CASSLALAGVGIEQYF. The CDR3 nucleotides read TGTGCCAGCAGCTTAGCGCTAGCGGGAGTTGGGATCGAGCAGTACTTC.

The rearrangement uses TRBV7-2 and TRBJ2-1; possible D gene TRBD2, 5 bases. The germline CDR1 and CDR2 sequences are SGHTA and FQGNSA. The CDR3 runs 16 residues. Trimming took off 6 bases at V and 4 bases at J, with 19 bases between the two ends. In DNA, the CDR3 is TGTGCCAGCAGACCTATAGCGACCTCGAGATACAATGAGCAGTTCTTC. Translated: CASRPIATSRYNEQFF.

This chain joins TRBV2 and TRBJ1-4; a weak D match, TRBD1 (5 bases). Trimming left V 4 bases short and J 0 bases short, with 15 bases between. This CDR3 spans 17 amino acids. Looked up from germline, CDR1 is SNHLY and CDR2 is FYNNEI. The CDR3 DNA is TGTGCCAGCAGTGGGGGACTAGGGGTATCAACTAATGAAAAACTGTTTTTT. Translated: CASSGGLGVSTNEKLFF. Full variable domain (missing parts from reference TRBV2 and TRBJ1-4): EPEVTQTPSHQVTQMGQEVILRCVPISNHLYFYWYRQILGQKVEFLVSFYNNEISEKSEIFDDQFSVERPDGSNFTLKIRSTKLEDSAMYFCASSGGLGVSTNEKLFFGSGTQLSVL.

This chain joins TRBV2 and TRBJ2-1, with a possible D match to TRBD2 (5 bases). Trimming cost V 2 bases and J 8 bases, with 19 bases left between them. The CDR3 spans 16 residues. From germline, CDR1 is SNHLY and CDR2 FYNNEI. Here the CDR3 DNA reads TGTGCCAGCAGTGAAACCCGCCGGGGAGCGGCGGATGAGCAGTTCTTC. Amino acid sequence: CASSETRRGAADEQFF.

This clone was found once. V usage is TRBV29-1 and J usage is TRBJ2-7, with TRBD2 matching over 11 bases. Germline lookup yields CDR1 SQVTM and CDR2 ANQGSEA. The trim removed 1 base at V and 3 bases at J, leaving 8 bases unmatched. The CDR3 contains 16 residues. The CDR3 sequence: CSVEGEVGTSGYEQYF. The CDR3 DNA reads as TGCAGCGTTGAAGGGGAAGTAGGGACTAGCGGCTACGAGCAGTACTTC.

CDR3 DNA sequence: TGTGCCAGCAGGGACCGGGACAGGAGCTCCTACGAGCAGTACTTC. Translating it yields CASRDRDRSSYEQYF. V is TRBV5-8 and J is TRBJ2-7; 8 bases line up with TRBD1. The CDR3 extends over 15 amino acids. The junction had 7 bases not matched to a gene; V was cut back by 5 bases and J by 0 bases. Germline V gene data show CDR1 as SGHTS and CDR2 as YDEGEE.

This clone showed up just once. The chain has TRBV5-1 and TRBJ2-2; 7 nucleotides line up with TRBD1. CDR3 length: 15 amino acids. V shed 1 base and J 6 bases; nucleotides not matched to a gene: 6. CDR1 is SGHRS, CDR2 YFSETQ, per germline. CDR3 sequence reads: CASSLPTGLAGELFF. The CDR3 DNA reads TGCGCCAGCAGCTTGCCGACAGGGTTAGCCGGGGAGCTGTTTTTT.

The chain has TRBV20-1 and TRBJ2-1; D possibly uses TRBD1 or TRBD2 (5 bases each). Germline CDR1 is DFQATT and CDR2 is SNEGSKA (reference sequence). The CDR3 is 11 amino acids. Between the trimmed V and J ends, which lost 5 bases and 10 bases, there was a span of 12 bases. CDR3 in amino acids: CSAPTGREQFF. The CDR3 nucleotides read TGCAGTGCTCCGACGGGGCGCGAGCAGTTCTTC.

The V call is TRBV27, the J call TRBJ2-7; no clear D gene. This CDR3 contains 15 residues. Germline CDR1 is MNHEY and CDR2 is SMNVEV (reference sequence). V lost 5 bases and J lost 0, with 14 bases in between. In nucleotides, the CDR3 is TGTGCCAGCAGTATGAGACTTCTCAGCTCCTACGAGCAGTACTTC. Translated, it gives CASSMRLLSSYEQYF.

CDR3 sequence: CASSLDGSGGYTQYF. As DNA, the CDR3 is TGTGCCAGCAGCTTAGACGGTTCTGGGGGTTATACGCAGTATTTT. The genes are TRBV7-9 and TRBJ2-3; D may match TRBD1 or TRBD2 (5 bases each). This CDR3 spans 15 amino acids. Trimming removed 1 base at V and 7 bases at J, with 15 bases between. CDR1 is SEHNR and CDR2 is FQNEAQ in the germline V gene (reference sequence).